This T cell receptor beta chain was captured by sequencing in a study of blood T cell repertoires in COVID-19. Whole-study context: Material from acute and convalescent COVID-19 was sourced from the United States, Italy and Spain. T cells, B-cell-depleted T cells, or PBMCs supplied cDNA or gDNA.

How the authors handled the data: By means of reference gene primer amplification, nucleated cell counts were estimated. Assay: immunoSEQ multiplex PCR; the TCRdb copy retains only in-frame clones and omits some. Clone size and the V and J calls come from that table; the DNA yielded D and trimming. The sample holds around 40,000 clones, roughly 89% seen once. Trimming shortened V by 4 bases and J by 5 bases, and 12 bases separated the two germline ends. The germline V gene encodes CDR1 MGHRA and CDR2 YSYEKL. This CDR3 is 13 amino acids long. The chain carries TRBV4-1 and TRBJ2-7, with D possibly being TRBD2 (5 bases). This TCR was recovered from a man in his fifties with active COVID-19. What was sequenced was peripheral blood. CDR3 region: CASSRASGDEQYF. The CDR3 nucleotides are TGCGCCAGCAGCCGAGCCAGCGGCGACGAGCAGTACTTC.